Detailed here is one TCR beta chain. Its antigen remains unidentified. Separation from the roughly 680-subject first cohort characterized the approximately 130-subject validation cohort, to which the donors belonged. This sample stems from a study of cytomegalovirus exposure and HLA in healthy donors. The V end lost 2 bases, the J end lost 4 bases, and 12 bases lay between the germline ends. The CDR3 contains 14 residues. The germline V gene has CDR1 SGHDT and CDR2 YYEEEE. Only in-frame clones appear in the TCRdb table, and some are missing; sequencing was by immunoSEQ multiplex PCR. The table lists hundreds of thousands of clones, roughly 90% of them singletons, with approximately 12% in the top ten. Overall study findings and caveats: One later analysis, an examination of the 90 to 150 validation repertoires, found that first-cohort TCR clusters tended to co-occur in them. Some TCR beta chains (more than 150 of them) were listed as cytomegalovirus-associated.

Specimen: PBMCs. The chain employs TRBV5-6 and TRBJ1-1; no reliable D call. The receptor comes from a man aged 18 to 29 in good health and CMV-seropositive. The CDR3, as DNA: TGTGCCAGCAGCTTACCGGACGTGGGCACTGAAGCTTTCTTT. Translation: CASSLPDVGTEAFF. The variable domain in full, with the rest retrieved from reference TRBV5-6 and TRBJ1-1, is DAGVTQSPTHLIKTRGQQVTLRCSPKSGHDTVSWYQQALGQGPQFIFQYYEEEERQRGNFPDRFSGHQFPNYSSELNVNALLLGDSALYLCASSLPDVGTEAFFGQGTRLTVV.